These T cell receptor beta chains were read from a single sample in a study of cytomegalovirus exposure and HLA in healthy donors. Clones were sequenced by immunoSEQ multiplex PCR, and TCRdb holds only the in-frame ones, with some missing. The sample contains some 150,000 clones, roughly nine tenths of which appear only once. The source material was PBMCs. These receptors were collected from a woman in her 30s in good health and CMV-seronegative. CDR3s include the opening cysteine and the closing phenylalanine or tryptophan. The D gene is left open where the match is weak. Clone size is given for some rows only: seen once, a few or many times, or a class if the clone is expanded.

v_gene: TRBV27
d_gene: -
j_gene: TRBJ2-7
abundance: -
CDR3aa: CASSFSQAYEQYF
CDR3nt: TGTGCCAGCAGCTTTTCACAAGCCTACGAGCAGTACTTC

v_gene: TRBV28
d_gene: TRBD1
j_gene: TRBJ1-1
abundance: -
CDR3aa: CASSDALGQGAEAFF
CDR3nt: TGTGCCAGCAGCGACGCGCTTGGCCAGGGGGCTGAAGCTTTCTTT

v_gene: TRBV10-2
d_gene: -
j_gene: TRBJ2-2
abundance: -
CDR3aa: CASRPGHTTGELFF
CDR3nt: TGCGCCAGCAGACCAGGACATACAACCGGGGAGCTGTTTTTT

v_gene: TRBV4-2
d_gene: TRBD1
j_gene: TRBJ1-4
abundance: once
CDR3aa: CASSQEAGPGQGYEKLFF
CDR3nt: TGTGCCAGCAGCCAAGAAGCAGGACCAGGACAGGGGTATGAAAAACTGTTTTTT

v_gene: TRBV11-3
d_gene: -
j_gene: TRBJ2-7
abundance: -
CDR3aa: CASSPGVGSYEQYF
CDR3nt: TGTGCCAGCAGCCCGGGAGTAGGCTCCTACGAGCAGTACTTC

v_gene: TRBV27
d_gene: TRBD1
j_gene: TRBJ1-1
abundance: once
CDR3aa: CASSRRQGRVNTEAFF
CDR3nt: TGTGCCAGCAGCCGTCGACAGGGTCGAGTGAACACTGAAGCTTTCTTT

v_gene: TRBV7-2
d_gene: -
j_gene: TRBJ1-1
abundance: -
CDR3aa: CASSAQGLVKTEAFF
CDR3nt: TGTGCCAGCAGCGCCCAGGGGCTCGTGAAAACTGAAGCTTTCTTT

v_gene: TRBV5-1
d_gene: TRBD1
j_gene: TRBJ2-1
abundance: -
CDR3aa: CASSPGTGVYNEQFF
CDR3nt: TGCGCCAGCAGCCCCGGGACAGGGGTATACAATGAGCAGTTCTTC

v_gene: TRBV29-1
d_gene: TRBD1
j_gene: TRBJ1-2
abundance: -
CDR3aa: CSVSRGQGRSGYTF
CDR3nt: TGCAGCGTCTCGCGGGGACAGGGGAGGAGCGGCTACACCTTC

v_gene: TRBV11-2
d_gene: TRBD1
j_gene: TRBJ2-7
abundance: -
CDR3aa: CASSPRTGGGYEQYF
CDR3nt: TGTGCCAGCAGCCCACGAACAGGGGGCGGGTACGAGCAGTACTTC

v_gene: TRBV5-8
d_gene: -
j_gene: TRBJ1-5
abundance: -
CDR3aa: CASSLLAISNQPQHF
CDR3nt: TGTGCCAGCAGCTTGCTGGCAATAAGCAATCAGCCCCAGCATTTT

v_gene: TRBV11-2
d_gene: -
j_gene: TRBJ1-3
abundance: -
CDR3aa: CASSLGRGGSGNTIYF
CDR3nt: TGTGCCAGCAGCTTAGGTCGAGGAGGCTCTGGAAACACCATATATTTT

v_gene: TRBV19
d_gene: -
j_gene: TRBJ1-1
abundance: -
CDR3aa: CASSRPDKNTEAFF
CDR3nt: TGTGCCAGTAGTAGACCCGACAAGAACACTGAAGCTTTCTTT

v_gene: TRBV19
d_gene: TRBD1
j_gene: TRBJ2-1
abundance: once
CDR3aa: CASSSPGQGLNEQFF
CDR3nt: TGTGCCAGTAGTAGCCCGGGACAGGGATTGAATGAGCAGTTCTTC

v_gene: TRBV28
d_gene: -
j_gene: TRBJ2-5
abundance: -
CDR3aa: CASSSLLSGRETQYF
CDR3nt: TGTGCCAGCAGTTCCCTCCTTAGCGGACGGGAGACCCAGTACTTC

v_gene: TRBV21-1
d_gene: -
j_gene: TRBJ1-2
abundance: -
CDR3aa: CASSQDRRSGYTF
CDR3nt: TGTGCCAGCAGCCAGGACAGGAGGAGTGGCTACACCTTC

v_gene: TRBV18
d_gene: TRBD1
j_gene: TRBJ1-1
abundance: -
CDR3aa: CASTRQGFMNTEAFF
CDR3nt: TGTGCCAGCACAAGACAGGGTTTCATGAACACTGAAGCTTTCTTT

v_gene: TRBV5-5
d_gene: -
j_gene: TRBJ2-7
abundance: -
CDR3aa: CASSWDLANEQYF
CDR3nt: TGTGCCAGCAGCTGGGACTTAGCCAACGAGCAGTACTTC

v_gene: TRBV28
d_gene: -
j_gene: TRBJ2-1
abundance: -
CDR3aa: CASHSPSSYNEQFF
CDR3nt: TGTGCCAGCCACAGCCCGAGCTCCTACAATGAGCAGTTCTTC

v_gene: TRBV14
d_gene: TRBD1
j_gene: TRBJ1-1
abundance: -
CDR3aa: CASSPVPGGNTEAFF
CDR3nt: TGTGCCAGCAGCCCTGTGCCAGGGGGCAACACTGAAGCTTTCTTT

v_gene: TRBV4-1
d_gene: TRBD1
j_gene: TRBJ2-7
abundance: -
CDR3aa: CASSPTGGFYEQYF
CDR3nt: TGCGCCAGCAGCCCCACAGGGGGTTTCTACGAGCAGTACTTC

v_gene: TRBV28
d_gene: TRBD1
j_gene: TRBJ2-3
abundance: -
CDR3aa: CASSSDRGLDTQYF
CDR3nt: TGTGCCAGCAGTTCGGACAGGGGGCTCGATACGCAGTATTTT

v_gene: TRBV5-1
d_gene: TRBD1
j_gene: TRBJ2-1
abundance: -
CDR3aa: CASRWGTGRDEQFF
CDR3nt: TGCGCCAGCAGGTGGGGGACAGGGCGGGATGAGCAGTTCTTC

v_gene: TRBV5-5
d_gene: -
j_gene: TRBJ1-2
abundance: -
CDR3aa: CASSPRESRGLYYGYTF
CDR3nt: TGTGCCAGCAGCCCGCGGGAGAGCCGGGGCCTGTACTATGGCTACACCTTC

v_gene: TRBV4-3
d_gene: -
j_gene: TRBJ2-1
abundance: few
CDR3aa: CASSQERYLSEQFF
CDR3nt: TGCGCCAGCAGCCAAGAGAGATACCTTAGTGAGCAGTTCTTC

v_gene: TRBV9
d_gene: TRBD1
j_gene: TRBJ2-3
abundance: -
CDR3aa: CASSAGQGAAYTQYF
CDR3nt: TGTGCCAGCAGCGCGGGACAGGGGGCTGCATATACGCAGTATTTT

v_gene: TRBV4-3
d_gene: TRBD1
j_gene: TRBJ1-1
abundance: -
CDR3aa: CASSLGTAFNTEAFF
CDR3nt: TGCGCCAGCAGCCTAGGGACAGCCTTTAACACTGAAGCTTTCTTT

v_gene: TRBV9
d_gene: TRBD1
j_gene: TRBJ2-7
abundance: -
CDR3aa: CASSPLIGGDEQYF
CDR3nt: TGTGCCAGCAGCCCCCTAATAGGGGGCGACGAGCAGTACTTC

v_gene: TRBV9
d_gene: -
j_gene: TRBJ2-7
abundance: -
CDR3aa: CASSVGSQGYEQYF
CDR3nt: TGTGCCAGCAGCGTAGGCTCACAGGGATACGAGCAGTACTTC

v_gene: TRBV7-9
d_gene: -
j_gene: TRBJ1-2
abundance: once
CDR3aa: CASSQSGKDGYTF
CDR3nt: TGTGCCAGCAGCCAAAGCGGGAAGGATGGCTACACCTTC

v_gene: TRBV7-2
d_gene: -
j_gene: TRBJ1-5
abundance: once
CDR3aa: CASTSRGAGQPQHF
CDR3nt: TGTGCCAGCACCTCGCGGGGCGCGGGACAGCCCCAGCATTTT

v_gene: TRBV5-1
d_gene: TRBD2
j_gene: TRBJ2-1
abundance: -
CDR3aa: CASSLDGTGGLVEQFF
CDR3nt: TGCGCCAGCAGCTTGGATGGTACGGGGGGATTGGTTGAGCAGTTCTTC

v_gene: TRBV6-1
d_gene: TRBD1
j_gene: TRBJ2-7
abundance: once
CDR3aa: CASSVPGQPYEQYF
CDR3nt: TGTGCCAGCAGTGTCCCGGGACAGCCCTACGAGCAGTACTTC

v_gene: TRBV10-2
d_gene: -
j_gene: TRBJ2-3
abundance: -
CDR3aa: CASSESRYTDTQYF
CDR3nt: TGCGCCAGCAGTGAGTCACGGTATACAGATACGCAGTATTTT

v_gene: TRBV5-1
d_gene: TRBD1
j_gene: TRBJ1-6
abundance: -
CDR3aa: CASSLRDSSYNSPLHF
CDR3nt: TGCGCCAGCAGCCTACGGGACAGCTCCTATAATTCACCCCTCCACTTT

v_gene: TRBV28
d_gene: TRBD2
j_gene: TRBJ2-1
abundance: -
CDR3aa: CASSLGLAGAGEQFF
CDR3nt: TGTGCCAGCTCATTGGGACTAGCGGGAGCAGGGGAGCAGTTCTTC